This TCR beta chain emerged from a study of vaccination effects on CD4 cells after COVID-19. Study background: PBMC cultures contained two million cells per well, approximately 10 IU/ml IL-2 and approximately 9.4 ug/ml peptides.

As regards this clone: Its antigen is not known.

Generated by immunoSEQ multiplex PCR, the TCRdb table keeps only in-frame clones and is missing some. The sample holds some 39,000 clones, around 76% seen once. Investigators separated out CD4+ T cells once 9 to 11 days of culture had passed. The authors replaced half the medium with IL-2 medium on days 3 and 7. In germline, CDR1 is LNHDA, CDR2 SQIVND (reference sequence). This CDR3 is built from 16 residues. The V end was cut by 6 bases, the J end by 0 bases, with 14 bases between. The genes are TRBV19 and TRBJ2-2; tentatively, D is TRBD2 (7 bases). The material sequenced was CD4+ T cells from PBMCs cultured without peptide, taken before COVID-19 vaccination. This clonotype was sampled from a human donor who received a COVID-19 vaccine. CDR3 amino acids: CASSGGGGANTGELFF. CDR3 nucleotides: TGTGCCAGTAGCGGAGGGGGGGGCGCGAACACCGGGGAGCTGTTTTTT. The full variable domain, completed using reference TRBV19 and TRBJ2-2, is DGGITQSPKYLFRKEGQNVTLSCEQNLNHDAMYWYRQDPGQGLRLIYYSQIVNDFQKGDIAEGYSVSREKKESFPLTVTSAQKNPTAFYLCASSGGGGANTGELFFGEGSRLTVL.